Listed below are T cell receptor beta chains from one sample, sequenced in a study of early T cells in non-severe SARS-CoV-2 infection. From the 5' RACE reads, TCRdb called clonotypes with MiXCR, one entry per CDR3 protein. This repertoire shows tens of thousands of distinct CDR3 sequences, approximately 14% found once; its top ten account for around 6.4%. Sequencing was done on a sample of whole blood. Every receptor here comes from an adult who was a healthcare worker with PCR-confirmed SARS-CoV-2 infection or an uninfected control (not recorded which). Both conserved end residues are part of each CDR3.

v_gene	j_gene	CDR3aa
TRBV5-4	TRBJ2-7	CASSVGQGSYEQYF
TRBV12-3/TRBV12-4	TRBJ2-7	CASSLSATPGEQYF
TRBV29-1	TRBJ2-3	CSVELWTSGTDTQYF
TRBV5-6	TRBJ1-1	CASSPDPQGDTEAFF
TRBV29-1	TRBJ1-2	CSVESLRGYTF
TRBV19	TRBJ2-1	CASSRLAGGPYNEQFF
TRBV5-1	TRBJ1-2	CASSLGQVYGYTF
TRBV6-1	TRBJ2-7	CASPPPGLAGVHSYEQYF
TRBV6-2/TRBV6-3	TRBJ2-3	CASSYRQGGAPVF
TRBV12-3/TRBV12-4	TRBJ1-6	CASSFNRVSSPLHF
TRBV7-2	TRBJ1-2	CASSLGTGGDYGYTF
TRBV6-5	TRBJ1-6	CASYRAKGSPLHF
TRBV15	TRBJ1-1	CATSRPGRGGEAFF
TRBV6-5	TRBJ2-7	CASRRQGPSYEQYF
TRBV29-1	TRBJ2-5	CSVLGMGTQYF
TRBV11-3	TRBJ1-3	CASSLESGHPRGNTIYF
TRBV3-1	TRBJ2-1	CASSQDLLPYNEQFF
TRBV12-5	TRBJ2-7	CASGLGYEQYF
TRBV4-3	TRBJ2-2	CASSPDYYGTGELFF
TRBV27	TRBJ1-5	CASSRTGNNQPQHF
TRBV11-2	TRBJ2-6	CASSPDHSGANVLTF
TRBV29-1	TRBJ1-2	CSVLRQGGYGYTF
TRBV7-9	TRBJ2-7	CASSPQPGGAYEQYF
TRBV20-1	TRBJ1-4	CSARDMAGNEKLFF
TRBV27	TRBJ1-2	CASSQGAGYTF
TRBV11-2	TRBJ2-1	CASSLSGYNEQFF
TRBV6-5	TRBJ1-3	CASMGGAGVGNTIYF